This record covers a single TCR beta chain. The sample originates from a study of T cell changes during pregnancy in multiple sclerosis. Measured with immunoSEQ multiplex PCR; TCRdb has only the in-frame clones, and not every one. Of 90,000 to 95,000 clones in the sample, about 94% were seen once. CDR3 length: 10 amino acids. Germline values: CDR1 GTSNPN, CDR2 SVGIG (reference sequence). The germline V and J ends were trimmed by 3 bases and 7 bases, with 6 bases remaining between them. This TCR was recovered from a female donor with multiple sclerosis, enrolled in a pregnancy study. The chain recombines TRBV30 with TRBJ1-2; D is unresolved. The source material was peripheral blood, sampled in the third trimester of pregnancy. The CDR3 reads CAWSTVGYTF. CDR3 bases: TGTGCCTGGAGCACAGTTGGCTACACCTTC. Based on the CDR3 plus reference TRBV30 and TRBJ1-2, the full variable domain is SQTIHQWPATLVQPVGSPLSLECTVEGTSNPNLYWYRQAAGRGLQLLFYSVGIGQISSEVPQNLSASRPQDRQFILSSKKLLLSDSGFYLCAWSTVGYTFGSGTRLTVV.